Below are 19 T cell receptor beta chains sequenced from a single sample in a study of CD8+CD57+ T cells in acquired aplastic anemia. TCR beta VDJ and CDR3 profiling used genomic DNA as template. TCRdb called the reads again in MiXCR, with one record for every CDR3 protein. The table records about 220,000 distinct CDR3 sequences, almost 35% of them present only once. Sample: sorted CD4+, CD8+, or CD8+CD57+ T cells (not recorded which) from PBMCs. The origin of the receptors is a human donor in good health, serving as a control.

This clonotype was seen ten or more times. This chain links TRBV12-3 or TRBV12-4 with TRBJ2-7, with 9 bases lining up with TRBD2. The CDR3 is made up of 15 amino acids. V was pared by 1 base and J by 4 bases, with 5 bases of the junction left unmatched. CDR3 region: CASSLGGRAQYEQYF. CDR3 nucleotides: TGTGCCAGCAGTTTAGGCGGGAGGGCTCAATACGAGCAGTACTTC.

The chain carries TRBV3-1 and TRBJ1-2; tentatively, D is TRBD1 (6 bases). Germline V gene data show CDR1 as LGHDT and CDR2 as YNNKEL (reference sequence). Trimming took off 4 bases at V and 7 bases at J, with 13 bases between the two ends. CDR3 length equals 13 residues. The CDR3 coding sequence is TGTGCCAGCAGCCTTTCAGGGGCGTGTGGCTACACCTTC. Translation gives CASSLSGACGYTF. The complete variable domain, with remaining parts taken from reference TRBV3-1 and TRBJ1-2, reads DTAVSQTPKYLVTQMGNDKSIKCEQNLGHDTMYWYKQDSKKFLKIMFSYNNKELIINETVPNRFSPKSPDKAHLNLHINSLELGDSAVYFCASSLSGACGYTFGSGTRLTVV.

About this clonotype: A much larger clone differs from this one at a single base, so this may be a read error. V and J are TRBV7-8 and TRBJ2-1; D not resolved. This CDR3 has 15 residues. Germline CDR1 and CDR2: SGHVS and FQNEAQ. CDR3 amino acids: CACSLRPESYNEQFF. The CDR3, as DNA: TGTGCCTGCAGCTTAAGGCCGGAGTCCTACAATGAGCAGTTCTTC.

As for this clonotype: The junction does not match germline at one end; this may be a read error. V and J are TRBV7-6 and TRBJ2-3, with D uncertain. Germline lookup yields CDR1 SGHVS and CDR2 FNYEAQ. There are 13 residues in the CDR3. The CDR3 protein is CASSSSRTDTQYF. CDR3 coding DNA: TGCGCCAGCAGCTCATCCCGCACAGATACGCAGTATTTT.

This clonotype came up once. V gene TRBV5-1 combines with J gene TRBJ2-5, with TRBD2 as a possible D gene (7 bases). V was trimmed by 2 bases and J by 6 bases, leaving 17 bases between them. The CDR3 is 15 residues long. Germline lookup yields CDR1 SGHRS and CDR2 YFSETQ. The CDR3 sequence is CASSFRRGLWKTQYF. CDR3 sequence (DNA): TGCGCCAGCAGCTTTCGGCGGGGGCTTTGGAAGACCCAGTACTTC.

The CDR3 is CSSSETGRYEQYF. CDR3 bases: TGCAGTTCGTCCGAGACAGGGCGGTACGAGCAGTACTTC. The chain combines TRBV29-1 with TRBJ2-7; 7 bases line up with TRBD1. This CDR3 spans 13 amino acids. Germline loops: CDR1 SQVTM, CDR2 ANQGSEA.

This clonotype came up many times. The chain links TRBV5-1 to TRBJ1-4; no clear D gene. The CDR3 is 14 residues long. Trimming took 0 bases from V and 3 from J, leaving 6 bases between them. CDR1 SGHRS and CDR2 YFSETQ come from the germline V gene. The CDR3 protein is CASSLDGPNEKLFF. In nucleotides, the CDR3 is TGCGCCAGCAGCTTGGACGGACCTAATGAAAAACTGTTTTTT.

The chain carries TRBV3-1 and TRBJ1-2; perhaps TRBD1 as D (6 bases). The CDR3 sequence is 14 residues long. The V gene lost 2 bases and the J gene lost 8 bases, with 15 bases spanning the gap. CDR1 is LGHDT, CDR2 YNNKEL, per germline (reference sequence). This CDR3 reads CASSQIPGGGGYTF. For the CDR3, the DNA is TGTGCCAGCAGCCAAATACCGGGCGGGGGCGGCTACACCTTC.

This clonotype turned up a few times. V is TRBV18 and J is TRBJ1-3, with D hard to call. This CDR3 comprises 12 residues. CDR1 KGHSH and CDR2 LQKENI come from the germline V gene. Trimming cost V 3 bases and J 4 bases, with 4 bases left between them. The CDR3 is CASSPWGNTIYF. Here the CDR3 DNA reads TGTGCCAGCTCACCTTGGGGAAACACCATATATTTT.

This clonotype was counted at least ten times. V is TRBV7-9 and J is TRBJ1-1; D remains ambiguous. V gave up 2 bases and J gave up 2 bases, with 6 bases separating them. Germline V CDR1 and CDR2: SEHNR, FQNEAQ (reference sequence). CDR3 length equals 13 residues. The CDR3 sequence is CASSLQLNTEAFF. As DNA, the CDR3 is TGTGCCAGCAGCTTACAGCTTAACACTGAAGCTTTCTTT.

In its sample, this clonotype was seen many times. The chain has TRBV24-1 and TRBJ2-1, with 8 nucleotides matching TRBD1. Losses at the gene ends were 5 bases for V and 9 bases for J; bases not matched to a gene: 14. Germline loops: CDR1 KGHDR, CDR2 SFDVKD. The CDR3 length is 16 residues. In nucleotides, the CDR3 is TGTGCCACCAGTGCCTCGGCAGGGGGCGTCTTAGGTGAGCAGTTCTTC. Its protein is CATSASAGGVLGEQFF.

This clonotype was observed many times. V gene TRBV12-3 or TRBV12-4 combines with J gene TRBJ2-1, with D tentatively TRBD1 or TRBD2 (6 bases each). The CDR3 length is 13 residues. Trimming took off 6 bases at V and 10 bases at J, with 16 bases between the two ends. This CDR3 reads CASRKDGGSEQFF. The DNA for the CDR3 is TGTGCCAGCAGGAAGGACGGGGGCAGCGAGCAGTTCTTC.

The V gene is TRBV9, the J gene TRBJ2-5, with 8 bases identical to TRBD1. The CDR3 extends over 14 amino acids. After removal of 0 bases from V and 5 bases from J, the junction contained 3 bases not matched to a gene. Germline V gene lookup returns CDR1 SGDLS and CDR2 YYNGEE. CDR3 region: CASSVGQGKETQYF. The DNA of the CDR3 is TGTGCCAGCAGCGTAGGACAGGGGAAGGAGACCCAGTACTTC.

A remark on this clonotype: A read error may be the cause here, since a much bigger clone is one base away. The chain couples TRBV3-1 to TRBJ1-6; 10 bases agree with TRBD1. The germline V gene has CDR1 LGHDT and CDR2 YNNKEL (reference sequence). The CDR3 spans 14 residues. The CDR3 sequence is CASSQRDRGYPLRF. The DNA for the CDR3 is TGTGCCAGCAGCCAAAGGGACAGGGGTTATCCCCTCCGCTTT.

This clonotype was seen repeatedly, ten times or more. This chain links TRBV5-1 with TRBJ2-5, with D perhaps matching TRBD1 or TRBD2 (5 bases each). V was trimmed by 0 bases and J by 5 bases, leaving 11 bases between them. The CDR3 runs 14 residues. Germline V gives CDR1 SGHRS, CDR2 YFSETQ. DNA for the CDR3: TGCGCCAGCAGCTTGGCCGGGTGGGGGGAGACCCAGTACTTC. Protein product: CASSLAGWGETQYF. The full variable domain, completed using reference TRBV5-1 and TRBJ2-5, is KAGVTQTPRYLIKTRGQQVTLSCSPISGHRSVSWYQQTPGQGLQFLFEYFSETQRNKGNFPGRFSGRQFSNSRSEMNVSTLELGDSALYLCASSLAGWGETQYFGPGTRLLVL.

This clonotype was picked up many times. The J gene is TRBJ2-5, the V gene TRBV2; D ambiguous. Germline V gives CDR1 SNHLY, CDR2 FYNNEI. V gave up 5 bases and J gave up 2 bases, with 15 bases separating them. This CDR3 is built from 15 residues. CDR3 amino acids: CASSQGRVFQETQYF. Here the CDR3 DNA reads TGTGCCAGCAGTCAAGGACGCGTGTTTCAAGAGACCCAGTACTTC.

V and J are TRBV29-1 and TRBJ2-3; TRBD2 is a possible D gene (6 bases). Germline CDR1 is SQVTM and CDR2 is ANQGSEA. This CDR3 has 12 amino acids. Between the trimmed V and J ends, which lost 7 bases and 5 bases, there was a span of 13 bases. The CDR3 DNA reads as TGCAGCGCTGGATTCGGGGGAGATACGCAGTATTTT. Translated: CSAGFGGDTQYF.

This chain links TRBV4-1 with TRBJ1-6; TRBD1 agrees at 8 bases. The J segment lost 5 bases and the V segment lost 4 bases, leaving 10 bases of the junction unmatched. The germline gives CDR1 MGHRA, CDR2 YSYEKL. CDR3 length: 17 amino acids. Here the CDR3 reads CASSPAGQGTHNSPLHF. The CDR3 nucleotides are TGCGCCAGCAGCCCAGCTGGACAGGGCACCCATAATTCACCCCTCCACTTT.

There are many counts of this clonotype. The chain recombines TRBV7-2 with TRBJ1-5; a possible D gene is TRBD1 (6 bases). CDR3 length: 15 residues. CDR1 SGHTA and CDR2 FQGNSA come from the germline V gene. The ends were cut back, 2 bases at V and 7 bases at J, with 15 bases in the middle. The CDR3 region has the DNA TGTGCCAGCAGCTTATGGGGGGGCTCTGGGCAGCCCCAGCATTTT. This sequence encodes CASSLWGGSGQPQHF.